This is a list of T cell receptor beta chains from one sample in a study of T cells and copy number aberrations in small-cell lung cancer. TCRdb keeps only in-frame clones here, not all; method: immunoSEQ multiplex PCR. The sample holds around 2,000 clones, 82% seen once. The sequencing input was normal tissue next to the tumor. The receptors here all came from a man over 45 with small cell lung cancer. Both conserved end residues are part of each CDR3. The order of the fields is D gene, V gene, J gene, CDR3 protein, CDR3 DNA. The D gene is left open where the match is weak.

D: TRBD2; V: TRBV7-3; J: TRBJ2-5; CDR3: CASSLSPAGGGETQYF; DNA: TGTGCCAGCAGCTTAAGCCCAGCGGGAGGGGGAGAGACCCAGTACTTC
D: .; V: TRBV5-1; J: TRBJ2-3; CDR3: CASSLDGALTDTQYF; DNA: TGCGCCAGCAGCTTGGACGGGGCCCTCACAGATACGCAGTATTTT
D: .; V: TRBV10-3; J: TRBJ2-7; CDR3: CAIRDGFSYEQYF; DNA: TGTGCCATCAGGGACGGCTTCTCCTACGAGCAGTACTTC
D: .; V: TRBV5-1; J: TRBJ2-5; CDR3: CASSLDGFATQYF; DNA: TGCGCCAGCAGCTTGGATGGGTTTGCGACCCAGTACTTC
D: .; V: TRBV27; J: TRBJ2-1; CDR3: CASAPTWSDEQFF; DNA: TGTGCCAGTGCCCCCACCTGGAGCGATGAGCAGTTCTTC
D: .; V: TRBV7-2; J: TRBJ1-1; CDR3: CASSLTGFSNTEAFF; DNA: TGTGCCAGCAGCTTAACGGGCTTCTCAAACACTGAAGCTTTCTTT
D: .; V: TRBV6-5; J: TRBJ2-1; CDR3: CASSEVRDEQFF; DNA: TGTGCCAGCAGTGAAGTCAGGGATGAGCAGTTCTTC
D: .; V: TRBV5-5; J: TRBJ2-5; CDR3: CASSASVGQETQYF; DNA: TGTGCCAGCAGCGCCAGTGTAGGCCAAGAGACCCAGTACTTC
D: .; V: TRBV11-2; J: TRBJ2-7; CDR3: CASSLIGDEQYF; DNA: TGTGCCAGCAGCTTGATTGGGGACGAGCAGTACTTC
D: TRBD1; V: TRBV6-5; J: TRBJ1-1; CDR3: CATLGTGNTEAFF; DNA: TGTGCCACCTTGGGGACAGGGAACACTGAAGCTTTCTTT
D: .; V: TRBV28; J: TRBJ2-2; CDR3: CASTYGGADTGELFF; DNA: TGTGCCAGCACTTACGGGGGCGCGGACACCGGGGAGCTGTTTTTT
D: TRBD2; V: TRBV7-9; J: TRBJ2-5; CDR3: CASSSLAGSRETQYF; DNA: TGTGCCAGCAGTTCGTTAGCGGGCTCAAGAGAGACCCAGTACTTC
D: .; V: TRBV9; J: TRBJ2-2; CDR3: CASSVEGAGELFF; DNA: TGTGCCAGCAGCGTCGAAGGGGCCGGGGAGCTGTTTTTT
D: .; V: TRBV10-3; J: TRBJ2-7; CDR3: CAISDRSYEQYF; DNA: TGTGCCATCAGTGATAGGAGCTACGAGCAGTACTTC
D: .; V: TRBV7-6; J: TRBJ2-3; CDR3: CASSPQASSTDTQYF; DNA: TGTGCCAGCAGCCCCCAGGCCTCTAGCACAGATACGCAGTATTTT
D: .; V: TRBV6-5; J: TRBJ2-2; CDR3: CASSYLSYGGELFF; DNA: TGTGCCAGCAGTTACCTCTCCTATGGCGGGGAGCTGTTTTTT
D: .; V: TRBV6-5; J: TRBJ1-1; CDR3: CASSEQGHYTEAFF; DNA: TGTGCCAGCAGCGAGCAGGGCCATTACACTGAAGCTTTCTTT